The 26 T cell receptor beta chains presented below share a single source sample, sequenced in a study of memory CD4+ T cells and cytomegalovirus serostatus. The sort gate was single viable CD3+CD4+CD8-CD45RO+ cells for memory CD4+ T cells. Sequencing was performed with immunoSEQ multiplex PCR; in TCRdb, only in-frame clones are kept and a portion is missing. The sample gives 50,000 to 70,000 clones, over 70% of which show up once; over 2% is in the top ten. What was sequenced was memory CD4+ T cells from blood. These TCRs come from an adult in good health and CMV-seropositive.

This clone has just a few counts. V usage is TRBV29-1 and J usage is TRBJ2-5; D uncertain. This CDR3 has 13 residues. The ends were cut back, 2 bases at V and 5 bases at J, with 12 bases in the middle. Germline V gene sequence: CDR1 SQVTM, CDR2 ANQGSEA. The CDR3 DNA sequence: TGCAGCGTTGAATCGGCGACTTCGGAGACCCAGTACTTC. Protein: CSVESATSETQYF.

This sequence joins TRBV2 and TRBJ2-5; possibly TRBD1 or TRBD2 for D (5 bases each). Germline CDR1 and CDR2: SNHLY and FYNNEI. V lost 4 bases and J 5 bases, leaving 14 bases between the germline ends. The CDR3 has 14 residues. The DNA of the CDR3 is TGTGCCAGCAGTGGAAACGCCGGGGCTGAGACCCAGTACTTC. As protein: CASSGNAGAETQYF.

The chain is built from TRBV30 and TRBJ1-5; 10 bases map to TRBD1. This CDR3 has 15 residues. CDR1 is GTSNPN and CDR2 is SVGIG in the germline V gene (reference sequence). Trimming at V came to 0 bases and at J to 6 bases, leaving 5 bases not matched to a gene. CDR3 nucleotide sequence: TGTGCCTGGAGTGTCGGGGGACAGGGGAGTCAGCCCCAGCATTTT. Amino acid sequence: CAWSVGGQGSQPQHF.

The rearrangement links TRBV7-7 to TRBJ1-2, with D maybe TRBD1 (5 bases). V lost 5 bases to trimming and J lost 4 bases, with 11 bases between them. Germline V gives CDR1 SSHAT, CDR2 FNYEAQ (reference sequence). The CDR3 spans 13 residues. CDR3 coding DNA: TGTGCCAGCAGCCACGACAGCCCCTATGGCTACACCTTC. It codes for CASSHDSPYGYTF. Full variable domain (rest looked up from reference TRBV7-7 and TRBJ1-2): GAGVSQSPRYKVTKRGQDVTLRCDPISSHATLYWYQQALGQGPEFLTYFNYEAQPDKSGLPSDRFSAERPEGSISTLTIQRTEQRDSAMYRCASSHDSPYGYTFGSGTRLTVV.

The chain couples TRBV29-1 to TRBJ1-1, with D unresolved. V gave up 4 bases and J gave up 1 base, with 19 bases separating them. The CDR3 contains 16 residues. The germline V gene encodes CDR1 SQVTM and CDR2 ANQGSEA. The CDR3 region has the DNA TGCAGCGTTGTAGCTCTGGGCAGACCAAAGAACACTGAAGCTTTCTTT. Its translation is CSVVALGRPKNTEAFF.

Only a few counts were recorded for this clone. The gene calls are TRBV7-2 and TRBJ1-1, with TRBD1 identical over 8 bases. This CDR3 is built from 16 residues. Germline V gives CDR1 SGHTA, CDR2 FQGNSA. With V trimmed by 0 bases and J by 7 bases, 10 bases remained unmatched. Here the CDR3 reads CASSLADPGQGGEAFF. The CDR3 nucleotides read TGTGCCAGCAGCTTAGCGGACCCAGGACAGGGAGGTGAAGCTTTCTTT. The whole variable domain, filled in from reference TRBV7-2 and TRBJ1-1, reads GAGVSQSPSNKVTEKGKDVELRCDPISGHTALYWYRQSLGQGLEFLIYFQGNSAPDKSGLPSDRFSAERTGGSVSTLTIQRTQQEDSAVYLCASSLADPGQGGEAFFGQGTRLTVV.

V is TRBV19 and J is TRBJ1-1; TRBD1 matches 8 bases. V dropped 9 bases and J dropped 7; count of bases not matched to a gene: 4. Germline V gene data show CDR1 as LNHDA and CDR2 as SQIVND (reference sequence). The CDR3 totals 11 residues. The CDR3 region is CASQGALEAFF. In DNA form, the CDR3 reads TGTGCCAGCCAGGGGGCCCTTGAAGCTTTCTTT.

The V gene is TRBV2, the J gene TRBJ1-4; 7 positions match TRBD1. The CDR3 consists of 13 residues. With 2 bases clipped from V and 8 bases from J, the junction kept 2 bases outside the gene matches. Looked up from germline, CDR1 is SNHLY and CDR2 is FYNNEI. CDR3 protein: CASSETGVEKLFF. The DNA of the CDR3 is TGTGCCAGCAGTGAAACAGGGGTAGAAAAACTGTTTTTT.

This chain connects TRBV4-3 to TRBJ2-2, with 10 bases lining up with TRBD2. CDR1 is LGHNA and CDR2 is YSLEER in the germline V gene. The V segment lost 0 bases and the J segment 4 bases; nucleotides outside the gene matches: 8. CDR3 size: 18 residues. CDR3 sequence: CASSQDLASGSSTGELFF. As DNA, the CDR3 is TGCGCCAGCAGCCAAGATTTGGCTAGCGGGAGTTCCACCGGGGAGCTGTTTTTT.

The DNA of the CDR3 is TGTGCCAGCTCACCGGGTCAGGGGTTCTACGAGCAGTACTTC. Translating it yields CASSPGQGFYEQYF. The rearrangement links TRBV18 to TRBJ2-7, with D perhaps TRBD1 (6 bases). The CDR3 covers 14 residues. The V gene's germline CDR1 is KGHSH and CDR2 LQKENI. Deletions cut 3 bases from V and 3 bases from J, with 12 bases between. Using reference TRBV18 and TRBJ2-7 for the parts outside the CDR3, the full variable domain is NAGVMQNPRHLVRRRGQEARLRCSPMKGHSHVYWYRQLPEEGLKFMVYLQKENIIDESGMPKERFSAEFPKEGPSILRIQQVVRGDSAAYFCASSPGQGFYEQYFGPGTRLTVT.

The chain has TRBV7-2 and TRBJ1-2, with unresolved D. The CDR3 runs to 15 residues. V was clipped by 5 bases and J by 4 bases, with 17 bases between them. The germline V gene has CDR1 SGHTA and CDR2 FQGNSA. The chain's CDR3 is CASSPPGAGGYGYTF. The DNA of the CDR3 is TGTGCCAGCAGCCCCCCGGGAGCGGGAGGCTATGGCTACACCTTC.

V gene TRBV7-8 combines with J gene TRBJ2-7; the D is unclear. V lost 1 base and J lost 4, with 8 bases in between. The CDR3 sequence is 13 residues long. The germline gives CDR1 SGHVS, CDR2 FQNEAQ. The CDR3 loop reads CASSLGRGYEQYV. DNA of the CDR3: TGTGCCAGCAGCTTAGGTCGAGGATACGAGCAGTACGTC.

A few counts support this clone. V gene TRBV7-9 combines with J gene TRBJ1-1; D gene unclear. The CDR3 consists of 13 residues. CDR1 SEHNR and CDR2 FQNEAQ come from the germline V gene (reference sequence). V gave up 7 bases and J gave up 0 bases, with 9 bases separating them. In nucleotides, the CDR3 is TGTGCCAGCACCTTCGGGGTGAACACTGAAGCTTTCTTT. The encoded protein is CASTFGVNTEAFF.

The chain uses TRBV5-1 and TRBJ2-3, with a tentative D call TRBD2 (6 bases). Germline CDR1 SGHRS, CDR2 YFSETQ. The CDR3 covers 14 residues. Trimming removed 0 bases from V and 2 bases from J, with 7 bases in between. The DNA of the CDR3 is TGCGCCAGCAGCTTGGGGGGACTCACAGATACGCAGTATTTT. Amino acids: CASSLGGLTDTQYF.

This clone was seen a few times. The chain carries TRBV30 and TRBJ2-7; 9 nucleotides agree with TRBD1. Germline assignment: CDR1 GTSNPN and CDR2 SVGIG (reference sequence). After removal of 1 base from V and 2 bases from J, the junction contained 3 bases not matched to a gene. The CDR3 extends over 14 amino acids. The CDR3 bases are TGTGCCTGGAGTGAGACAGGGGGTCCCTACGAGCAGTACGTC. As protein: CAWSETGGPYEQYV.

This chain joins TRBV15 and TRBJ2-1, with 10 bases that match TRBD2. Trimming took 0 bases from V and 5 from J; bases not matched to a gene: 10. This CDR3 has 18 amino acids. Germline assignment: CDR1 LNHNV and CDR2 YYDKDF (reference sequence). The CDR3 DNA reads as TGTGCCACCAGCAGAGATATGGGCGCGGGACTAGCGAACAATGAGCAGTTCTTC. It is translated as CATSRDMGAGLANNEQFF. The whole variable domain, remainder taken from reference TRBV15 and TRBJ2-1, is DAMVIQNPRYQVTQFGKPVTLSCSQTLNHNVMYWYQQKSSQAPKLLFHYYDKDFNNEADTPDNFQSRRPNTSFCFLDIRSPGLGDTAMYLCATSRDMGAGLANNEQFFGPGTRLTVL.

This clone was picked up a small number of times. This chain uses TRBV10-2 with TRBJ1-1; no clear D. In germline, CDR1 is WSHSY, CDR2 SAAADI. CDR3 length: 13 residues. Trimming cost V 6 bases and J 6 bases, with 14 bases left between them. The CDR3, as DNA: TGCGCCAGCAGCCTCGAGCCCGGGGCTGAAGCTTTCTTT. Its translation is CASSLEPGAEAFF.

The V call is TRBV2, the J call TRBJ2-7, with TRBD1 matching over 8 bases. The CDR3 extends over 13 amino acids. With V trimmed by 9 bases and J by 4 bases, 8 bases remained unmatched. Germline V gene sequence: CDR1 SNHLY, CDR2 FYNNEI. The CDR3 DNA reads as TGTGCCAGTCGGACAGGGACTTCGTACGAGCAGTACGTC. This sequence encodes CASRTGTSYEQYV.

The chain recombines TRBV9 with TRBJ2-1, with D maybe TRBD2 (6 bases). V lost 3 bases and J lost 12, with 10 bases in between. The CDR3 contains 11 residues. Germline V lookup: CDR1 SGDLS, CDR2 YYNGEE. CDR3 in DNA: TGTGCCAGCAGCGCCGGGAGCTGGCAGTTCTTC. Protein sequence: CASSAGSWQFF. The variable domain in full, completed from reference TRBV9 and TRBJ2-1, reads DSGVTQTPKHLITATGQRVTLRCSPRSGDLSVYWYQQSLDQGLQFLIQYYNGEERAKGNILERFSAQQFPDLHSELNLSSLELGDSALYFCASSAGSWQFFGPGTRLTVL.

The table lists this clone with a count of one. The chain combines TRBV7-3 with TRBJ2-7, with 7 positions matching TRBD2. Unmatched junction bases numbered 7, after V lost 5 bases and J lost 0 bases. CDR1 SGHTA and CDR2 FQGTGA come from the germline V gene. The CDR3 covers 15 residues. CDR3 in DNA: TGTGCCAGCAGCCGTTCCGGGGGGAGCTCCTACGAGCAGTACTTC. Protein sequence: CASSRSGGSSYEQYF.

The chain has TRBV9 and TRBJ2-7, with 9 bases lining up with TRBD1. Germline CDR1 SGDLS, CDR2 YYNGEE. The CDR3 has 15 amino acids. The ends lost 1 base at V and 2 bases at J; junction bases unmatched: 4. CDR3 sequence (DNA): TGTGCCAGCAGCGTACTGGGACAGGGCCCCTACGAGCAGTACTTC. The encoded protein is CASSVLGQGPYEQYF.

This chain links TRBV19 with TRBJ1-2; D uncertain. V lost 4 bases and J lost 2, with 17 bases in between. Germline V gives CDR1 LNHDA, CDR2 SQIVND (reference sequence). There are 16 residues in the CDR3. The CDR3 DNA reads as TGTGCCAGTAGTACTTCACGCACGACGGGGAACTATGGCTACACCTTC. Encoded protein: CASSTSRTTGNYGYTF. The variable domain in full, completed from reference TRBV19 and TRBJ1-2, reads DGGITQSPKYLFRKEGQNVTLSCEQNLNHDAMYWYRQDPGQGLRLIYYSQIVNDFQKGDIAEGYSVSREKKESFPLTVTSAQKNPTAFYLCASSTSRTTGNYGYTFGSGTRLTVV.

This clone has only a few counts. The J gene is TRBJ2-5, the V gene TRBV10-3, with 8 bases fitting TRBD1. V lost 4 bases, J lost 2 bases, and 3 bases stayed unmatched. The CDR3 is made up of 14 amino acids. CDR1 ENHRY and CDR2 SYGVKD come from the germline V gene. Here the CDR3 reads CAISGGTGQETQYF. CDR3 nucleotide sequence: TGTGCCATCAGTGGCGGGACAGGACAAGAGACCCAGTACTTC.

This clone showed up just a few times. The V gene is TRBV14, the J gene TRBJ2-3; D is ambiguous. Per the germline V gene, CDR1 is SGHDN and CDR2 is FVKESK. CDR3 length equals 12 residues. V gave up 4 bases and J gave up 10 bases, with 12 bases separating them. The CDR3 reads CASSPVESAQYF. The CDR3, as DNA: TGTGCCAGCAGCCCGGTAGAATCAGCGCAGTATTTT.

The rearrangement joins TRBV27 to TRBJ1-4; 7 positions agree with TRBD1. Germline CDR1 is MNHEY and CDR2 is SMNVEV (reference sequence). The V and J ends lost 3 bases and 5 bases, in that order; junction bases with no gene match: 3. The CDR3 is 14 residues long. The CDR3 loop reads CASSLGQINEKLFF. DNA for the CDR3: TGTGCCAGCAGTTTGGGACAGATAAATGAAAAACTGTTTTTT.

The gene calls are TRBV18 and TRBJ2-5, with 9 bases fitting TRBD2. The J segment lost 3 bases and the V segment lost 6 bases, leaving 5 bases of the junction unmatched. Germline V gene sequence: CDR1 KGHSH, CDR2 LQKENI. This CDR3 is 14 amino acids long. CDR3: CASSRGGAEETQYF. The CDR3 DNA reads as TGTGCCAGCTCCCGCGGGGGGGCCGAAGAGACCCAGTACTTC.